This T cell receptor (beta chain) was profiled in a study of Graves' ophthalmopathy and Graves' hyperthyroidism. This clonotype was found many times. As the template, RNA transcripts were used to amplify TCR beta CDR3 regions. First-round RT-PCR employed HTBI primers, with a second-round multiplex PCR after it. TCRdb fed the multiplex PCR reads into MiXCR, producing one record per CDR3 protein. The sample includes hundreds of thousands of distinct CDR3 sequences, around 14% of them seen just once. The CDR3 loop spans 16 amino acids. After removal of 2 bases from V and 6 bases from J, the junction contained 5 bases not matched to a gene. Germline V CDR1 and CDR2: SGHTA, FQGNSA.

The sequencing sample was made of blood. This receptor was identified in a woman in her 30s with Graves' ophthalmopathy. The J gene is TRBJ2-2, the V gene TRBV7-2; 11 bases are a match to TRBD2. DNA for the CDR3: TGTGCCAGCAGCTTAAGCCTAGCGGGAGGAGCCGGGGAGCTGTTTTTT. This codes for CASSLSLAGGAGELFF.